The source of this T cell receptor (beta chain) is a study of T cell responses to AZD1222 COVID-19 vaccine. The repertoire was sequenced with immunoSEQ multiplex PCR; TCRdb's copy has only in-frame clones and lacks some. The sample has 130,000 or so clones, 93% seen once; the top ten hold 4.5% to 6%. Concerning this clone: No antigen is known for it.

Germline-derived CDR1 and CDR2 are SGHNT and YENEEA. CDR3 length: 15 residues. V lost 2 bases and J lost 6; bases outside the gene matches: 4. Study-level results: Seropositivity was recorded at baseline in only 6 or 7 AZD1222 recipients.

The chain joins TRBV11-3 to TRBJ2-1, with 10 bases that match TRBD2. This material consisted of peripheral blood, taken on day 0 of AZD1222 vaccination. The clonotype was recovered from an adult in good health. The CDR3 protein is CASSLTSGTLNEQFF. Written as DNA, the CDR3 is TGTGCCAGCAGCTTAACTAGCGGGACTCTCAATGAGCAGTTCTTC.